The clone carrying this T cell receptor beta chain has a single count. Its matching antigen is unknown. This entry is derived from a study of T cell responses to AZD1222 COVID-19 vaccine. Study-wide results and limits: A reported finding is that nearly half of spike-specific TCRs target unmutated variant regions. The donors showed a predominance of white British ancestry and of females, with possible underestimation of clonal diversity. Distributed over spike, vaccine-associated CD4 TCRs predominated at 160-218 and 743-854.

The method was immunoSEQ multiplex PCR; TCRdb's version includes in-frame clones alone and lacks a portion of them. This table has fewer than 200,000 clones, roughly 85% appearing once. Analyses pooled second doses at about 4 or about 12 weeks. The CDR3 runs to 17 residues. Trimming removed 3 bases at V and 3 bases at J, with 21 bases between. The V gene's germline CDR1 is MGHDK and CDR2 SYGVNS. This TCR came from an adult who received the AZD1222 COVID-19 vaccine. This material consisted of peripheral blood, taken 28 days after the second AZD1222 dose. The chain joins TRBV25-1 to TRBJ2-7; D might be TRBD1 or TRBD2, each matching 6 bases. The CDR3 nucleotides are TGTGCCAGCAGTGAGGGGGGACGGCGCACAGGGAGCTACGAGCAGTACTTC. As protein: CASSEGGRRTGSYEQYF.